These 2 T cell receptor beta chains originate from one sample sequenced in a study of beta chain features in type 1 diabetes. Study-wide results and caveats: Across all four CD4+ subsets, people with type 1 diabetes showed modestly shorter TCRB CDR3s.

Every isolated RNA sample was fully reverse transcribed, so sequencing captured expressed TCRB transcripts. Clones were read by immunoSEQ multiplex PCR, and TCRdb kept only the in-frame ones, dropping some. The table has about 68,000 clones, about 50% seen once. No antigen is known for these receptors. The sample consisted of central memory CD4+ T cells from blood. These TCRs come from a man aged 30 to 39 with type 1 diabetes.

The J gene is TRBJ2-1, the V gene TRBV5-1, with 8 bases identical to TRBD1. The J segment lost 0 bases and the V segment lost 0 bases, leaving 2 bases of the junction unmatched. Germline loops: CDR1 SGHRS, CDR2 YFSETQ. CDR3 length: 16 amino acids. The CDR3 DNA reads as TGCGCCAGCAGCTTGGGGCAGGGGGCCTCCTACAATGAGCAGTTCTTC. It yields the protein CASSLGQGASYNEQFF.

The chain links TRBV30 to TRBJ2-2, with D possibly TRBD1 on 5 matching bases. From germline, CDR1 is GTSNPN and CDR2 SVGIG (reference sequence). The CDR3 runs to 15 residues. The V end lost 3 bases, the J end lost 4 bases, and 15 bases lay between the germline ends. The CDR3 is CAWSHLGASTGELFF. CDR3 nucleotides: TGTGCCTGGAGCCACCTAGGGGCGAGCACCGGGGAGCTGTTTTTT.